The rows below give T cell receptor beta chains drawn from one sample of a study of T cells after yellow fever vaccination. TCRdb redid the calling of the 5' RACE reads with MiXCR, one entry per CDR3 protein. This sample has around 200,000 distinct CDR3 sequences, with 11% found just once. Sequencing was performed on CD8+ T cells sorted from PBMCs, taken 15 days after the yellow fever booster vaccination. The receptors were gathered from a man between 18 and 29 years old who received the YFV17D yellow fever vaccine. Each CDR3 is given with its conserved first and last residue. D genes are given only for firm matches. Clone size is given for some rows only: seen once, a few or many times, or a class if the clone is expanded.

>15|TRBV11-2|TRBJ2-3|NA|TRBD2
TGTGCCAGCTCCGGGCTAGCGGGGGTGATAGATACGCAGTATTTT
CASSGLAGVIDTQYF
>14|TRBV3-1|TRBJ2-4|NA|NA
TGTGCCAGCAGCCTTAGCCGAGCCAAAAACATTCAGTACTTC
CASSLSRAKNIQYF
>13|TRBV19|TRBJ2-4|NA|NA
TGTGCCAGTATGGAGGGCACCAGAAACATTCAGTACTTC
CASMEGTRNIQYF
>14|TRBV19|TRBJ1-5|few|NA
TGTGCCAGTAGCCTAGGGGGTCCCAATCAGCCCCAGCATTTT
CASSLGGPNQPQHF
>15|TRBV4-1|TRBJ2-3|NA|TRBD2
TGCGCCAGCAGCCCCAGCGGGGATAGCACAGATACGCAGTATTTT
CASSPSGDSTDTQYF
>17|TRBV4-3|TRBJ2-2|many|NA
TGCGCCAGCAGCCAAGGTCTGGAAACAGAAAACACCGGGGAGCTGTTTTTT
CASSQGLETENTGELFF
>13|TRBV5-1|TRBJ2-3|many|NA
TGCGCCAGCAGCTTGCCCGGCACAGATACGCAGTATTTT
CASSLPGTDTQYF
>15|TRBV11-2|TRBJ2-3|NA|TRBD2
TGTGCCAGCAGGAATAGCGGGGGGGCCGGAGATACGCAGTATTTT
CASRNSGGAGDTQYF
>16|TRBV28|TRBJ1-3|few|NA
TGTGCCAGCAGTTCCCTCGTCAGGGGTTATGGAAACACCATATATTTT
CASSSLVRGYGNTIYF
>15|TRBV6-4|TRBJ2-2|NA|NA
TGTGCCAGCAGTGACTCGGAAGGGAACACCGGGGAGCTGTTTTTT
CASSDSEGNTGELFF
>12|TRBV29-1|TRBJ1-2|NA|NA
TGCAGCGTTGTACATAACGGATATGGCTACACCTTC
CSVVHNGYGYTF
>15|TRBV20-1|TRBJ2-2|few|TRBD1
TGCAGTGCTAGAGATTCTAACAGGGGCACCGGGGAGCTGTTTTTT
CSARDSNRGTGELFF
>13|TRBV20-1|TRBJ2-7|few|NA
TGCAGTGCTAGGATCTGGGGCCAATACGAGCAGTACTTC
CSARIWGQYEQYF
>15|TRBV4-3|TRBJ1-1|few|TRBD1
TGCGCCAGCAGCAGAGCGGACAGGAGAGGGATTGAAGCTTTCTTT
CASSRADRRGIEAFF
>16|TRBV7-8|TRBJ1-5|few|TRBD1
TGTGCCAGCAGCTTTGCGGACAGGTATAGCAATCAGCCCCAGCATTTT
CASSFADRYSNQPQHF
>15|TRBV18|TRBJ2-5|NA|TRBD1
TGTGCCAGCTCACCACAGGGACAGGGACAAGAGACCCAGTACTTC
CASSPQGQGQETQYF
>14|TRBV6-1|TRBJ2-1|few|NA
TGTGCCAGCAAGCCTCGGGGTTCCTACAATGAGCAGTTCTTC
CASKPRGSYNEQFF
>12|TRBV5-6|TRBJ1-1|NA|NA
TGTGCCAGCACGGAGCAGGGAGCTGAAGCTTTCTTT
CASTEQGAEAFF
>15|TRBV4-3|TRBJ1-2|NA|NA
TGCGCCAGCAGCCAAGATAGGGACCGGTTCTATGGCTACACCTTC
CASSQDRDRFYGYTF
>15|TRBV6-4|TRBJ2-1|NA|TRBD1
TGTGCCAGCAGTGAGGGGACAGGAATAAACAATGAGCAGTTCTTC
CASSEGTGINNEQFF
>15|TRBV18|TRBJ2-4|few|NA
TGTGCCAGCTCACACCCAGGGTTAGCCAAAAACATTCAGTACTTC
CASSHPGLAKNIQYF
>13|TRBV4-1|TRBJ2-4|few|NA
TGCGCCAGCAGCCAAGAGGAGCGGAACATTCAGTACTTC
CASSQEERNIQYF
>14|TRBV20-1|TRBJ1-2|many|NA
TGCAGTGCTAGAGACCCGGGGCAGGGCTATGGCTACACCTTC
CSARDPGQGYGYTF
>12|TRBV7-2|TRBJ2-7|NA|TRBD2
TGTGCCAGCAGCTTTGGGAGGGGCGAGCAGTACTTC
CASSFGRGEQYF
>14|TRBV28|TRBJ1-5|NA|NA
TGTGCCAGCAGTTCCCCGACAGACGGTCAGCCCCAGCATTTT
CASSSPTDGQPQHF
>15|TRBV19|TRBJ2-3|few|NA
TGTGCCAGTAGTTCACAGGCCTACGGCACAGATACGCAGTATTTT
CASSSQAYGTDTQYF
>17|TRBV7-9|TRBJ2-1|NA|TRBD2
TGTGCCAGCAGCTCAATCGGCGGGGGAGGGGCGTACAATGAGCAGTTCTTC
CASSSIGGGGAYNEQFF
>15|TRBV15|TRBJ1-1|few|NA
TGTGCCACCAGCAGAGGAGTAGGGGCGAACACTGAAGCTTTCTTT
CATSRGVGANTEAFF
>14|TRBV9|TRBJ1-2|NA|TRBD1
TGTGCCAGCAGCGGTACAGGGGGCCTCTATGGCTACACCTTC
CASSGTGGLYGYTF
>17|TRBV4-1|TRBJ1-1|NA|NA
TGCGCCAGCAGCCAAGTTGGGGGTAGAGAGACGGGCACTGAAGCTTTCTTT
CASSQVGGRETGTEAFF
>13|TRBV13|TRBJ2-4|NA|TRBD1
TGTGCCAGCAGCAGCGGACAGGGTAACATTCAGTACTTC
CASSSGQGNIQYF
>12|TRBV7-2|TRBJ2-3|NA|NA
TGTGCCAGCAGCGACGCTCACCATACGCAGTATTTT
CASSDAHHTQYF
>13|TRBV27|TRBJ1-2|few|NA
TGTGCCAGCAGTCTAGCAGGGAAGTATGGCTACACCTTC
CASSLAGKYGYTF
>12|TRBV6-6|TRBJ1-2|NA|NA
TGTGCCAGCACCGCGGTGGCTAACGACTACACCTTC
CASTAVANDYTF
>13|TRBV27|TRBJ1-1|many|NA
TGTGCCAGCAGTCCGACCTTGGGGGGGGGAGCTTTCTTT
CASSPTLGGGAFF
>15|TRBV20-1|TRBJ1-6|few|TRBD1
TGCAGTGCTAGAGATAGGGGGACAGGGGTTTCACCCCTCCACTTT
CSARDRGTGVSPLHF
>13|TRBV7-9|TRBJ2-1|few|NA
TGTGCCAGCAGCTTGGCAGAGAACAATGAGCAGTTCTTC
CASSLAENNEQFF
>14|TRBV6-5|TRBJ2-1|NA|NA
TGTGCCAGCAGTTACTCGGGGGATCGGGGTGAGCAGTTCTTC
CASSYSGDRGEQFF
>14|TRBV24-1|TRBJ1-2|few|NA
TGTGCCACCAGTGATCGGAGGTTTAACTATGGCTACACCTTC
CATSDRRFNYGYTF
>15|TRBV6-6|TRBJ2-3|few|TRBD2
TGTGCCAGCAGTTCCGACGGGGGGGAGACAGATACGCAGTATTTT
CASSSDGGETDTQYF
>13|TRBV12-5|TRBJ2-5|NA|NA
TGTGCTAGTGGATCGATGACCCAAGAGACCCAGTACTTC
CASGSMTQETQYF
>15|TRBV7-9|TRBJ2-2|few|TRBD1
TGTGCCAGCAGCGCCGGGACAGGGGTCACCGGGGAGCTGTTTTTT
CASSAGTGVTGELFF
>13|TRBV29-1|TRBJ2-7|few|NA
TGCAGCGTTGAATATACAGAAGGATACGAGCAGTACTTC
CSVEYTEGYEQYF
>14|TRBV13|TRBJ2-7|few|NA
TGTGCCAGCAGCTTAGCCAGGGCCCCCTACGAGCAGTACTTC
CASSLARAPYEQYF
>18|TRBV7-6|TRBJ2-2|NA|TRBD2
TGTGCCAGCAGCTTCTTTAGCGGGGGGGCCGTGGACACCGGGGAGCTGTTTTTT
CASSFFSGGAVDTGELFF
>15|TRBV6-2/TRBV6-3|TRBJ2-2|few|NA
TGTGCCAGCAGTTACTCACCGGGAGAGAACGGGGAGCTGTTTTTT
CASSYSPGENGELFF
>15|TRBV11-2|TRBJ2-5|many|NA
TGTGCCAGCAGCTTAGTTTCGTCCAGCCAAGAGACCCAGTACTTC
CASSLVSSSQETQYF
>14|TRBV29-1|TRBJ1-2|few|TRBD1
TGCAGCGTAGCTGAGGACAGGCCTGACTATGGCTACACCTTC
CSVAEDRPDYGYTF
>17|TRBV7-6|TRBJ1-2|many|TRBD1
TGTGCCAGCAGCTTCGGAACCGGGACAGAACCCTACTATGGCTACACCTTC
CASSFGTGTEPYYGYTF
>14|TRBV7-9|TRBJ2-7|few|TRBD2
TGTGCCAGCAGCCGCGGGACTAGCGGCTACGAGCAGTACTTC
CASSRGTSGYEQYF
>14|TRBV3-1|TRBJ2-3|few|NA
TGTGCCAGCAGCCAACGGCTCGAGGGAGATACGCAGTATTTT
CASSQRLEGDTQYF
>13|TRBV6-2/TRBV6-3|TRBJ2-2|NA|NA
TGTGCCAGCAGTTATAACCCCTCCGGGGAGCTGTTTTTT
CASSYNPSGELFF
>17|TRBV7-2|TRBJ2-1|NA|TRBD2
TGTGCCAGCAGCTTACGACTAGCGGGGGGAAAGAACAATGAGCAGTTCTTC
CASSLRLAGGKNNEQFF
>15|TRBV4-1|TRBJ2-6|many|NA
TGCGCCAGCAGCCTCCGACAGGCTGGGGCCAACGTCCTGACTTTC
CASSLRQAGANVLTF
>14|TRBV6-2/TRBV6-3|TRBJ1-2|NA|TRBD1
TGTGCCAGCAGTTACGACAGGGTGACCTATGGCTACACCTTC
CASSYDRVTYGYTF
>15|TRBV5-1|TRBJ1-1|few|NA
TGCGCCAGCAGCTTGGTATGGGGTCGGAACACTGAAGCTTTCTTT
CASSLVWGRNTEAFF
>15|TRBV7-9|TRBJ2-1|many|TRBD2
TGTGCCAGCAGCGCCACTAGCGGGGGGCCCAATGAGCAGTTCTTC
CASSATSGGPNEQFF
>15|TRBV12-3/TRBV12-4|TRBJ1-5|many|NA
TGTGCCAGCAGTCTGACGGACCGTAGCAATCAGCCCCAGCATTTT
CASSLTDRSNQPQHF
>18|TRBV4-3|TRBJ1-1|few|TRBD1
TGCGCCAGCAGCCAAGATCCCGTGTTGCGGACAGGTAACACTGAAGCTTTCTTT
CASSQDPVLRTGNTEAFF
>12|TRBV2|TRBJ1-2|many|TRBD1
TGTGCCAGCAGGGACAGGGGGCCTGGCTACACCTTC
CASRDRGPGYTF